The rows below give T cell receptor beta chains drawn from one sample of a study of response to subunit inactivated influenza vaccine. TCRdb used MiXCR to reprocess the RT-PCR reads, holding one entry per CDR3 protein. The data show a few hundred thousand distinct CDR3 sequences, 11% seen once. These data were also filed under a second study, of T cells expressing NK-cell markers.

The input for sequencing was PBMCs from blood, taken on the day of vaccination. The receptors were sampled from a man between 50 and 59 years old who received an inactivated influenza vaccine. Each CDR3 is given with its conserved first and last residue. A D gene is named only where the DNA matches it firmly. Rows give clone size only sometimes, using once, few, many, or a class for an expanded clone.

d_call,clone_size,v_call,j_call,cdr3_nt,cdr3_aa
-,-,TRBV27,TRBJ2-7,TGTGCCAGCAGTTTAGAGCCGTGGCAGGGGTATCCCTCGCCCTACGAGCAGTACTTC,CASSLEPWQGYPSPYEQYF
-,few,TRBV28,TRBJ1-6,TGTGCCAGCAGTTCAAGAGGGAGCTCCTATAATTCACCCCTCCACTTT,CASSSRGSSYNSPLHF
TRBD2,few,TRBV5-1,TRBJ2-7,TGCGCCAGCAGCTTGACAGGTCTAGCGGGAGGGCCTAACCACGAGCAGTACTTC,CASSLTGLAGGPNHEQYF
TRBD1,few,TRBV28,TRBJ2-7,TGTGCCAGCAGTCCAGGGGGACGGAAAAGCGAGCAGTACTTC,CASSPGGRKSEQYF
TRBD1,-,TRBV10-3,TRBJ1-2,TGTGCCATCAGTGAGATCCCGGGACAGAACTATGGCTACACCTTC,CAISEIPGQNYGYTF
-,-,TRBV19,TRBJ1-2,TGTGCCAGTAGTATCGACAGGCCGAACTATGGCTACACCTTC,CASSIDRPNYGYTF
TRBD1,many,TRBV10-3,TRBJ2-6,TGTGCCATCAGTGGGGGACAGGGACCATCTGGGGCCAACGTCCTGACTTTC,CAISGGQGPSGANVLTF
-,few,TRBV18,TRBJ1-4,TGTGCCAGCTCACCACCGGGGGGAAACAAAGAAAAACTGTTTTTT,CASSPPGGNKEKLFF
-,few,TRBV30,TRBJ2-1,TGTGCCTGGAGTCTGGGACGGGGTTACAATGAGCAGTTCTTC,CAWSLGRGYNEQFF
-,few,TRBV10-3,TRBJ1-1,TGTGCCATCAACGAAGTGGGCACTGAAGCTTTCTTT,CAINEVGTEAFF
TRBD1,few,TRBV18,TRBJ2-5,TGTGCCAGCTCACCACCGGGCCGGGGACAGGGCCAGGAGACCCAGTACTTC,CASSPPGRGQGQETQYF
TRBD2,few,TRBV6-2/TRBV6-3,TRBJ2-1,TGTGCCAGCAGTTTCGACAGCGGGGGGGCAACCCGCGATGAGCAGTTCTTC,CASSFDSGGATRDEQFF
-,few,TRBV7-2,TRBJ2-3,TGTGCCAGCAACAACCCGGGTCAGGGGCGTCGAGATACGCAGTATTTT,CASNNPGQGRRDTQYF
-,-,TRBV10-3,TRBJ2-1,TGTGCCATCAGTGGAAGCGGAGGGGTCAATGAGCAGTTCTTC,CAISGSGGVNEQFF
-,many,TRBV12-3/TRBV12-4,TRBJ2-3,TGTGCCAGCACCCAGCAGGCGGGGCCTGGAGATACGCAGTATTTT,CASTQQAGPGDTQYF
-,few,TRBV6-2/TRBV6-3,TRBJ2-2,TGTGCCAGCAGTTCTCCTGGGAGGCCCGGGGAGCTGTTTTTT,CASSSPGRPGELFF
-,many,TRBV5-1,TRBJ2-2,TGTGCCAGCAGCTTGGATGGTTGGAACACCGGGGAGCTGTTTTTT,CASSLDGWNTGELFF
-,-,TRBV29-1,TRBJ1-2,TGCAGCGTTAACAGCGAAGGCGGCTACACCTTC,CSVNSEGGYTF
-,-,TRBV10-3,TRBJ2-7,TGTGCCATCAGTGAGTCCGCTAGCGCTTCCTACGAGCAGTACTTC,CAISESASASYEQYF
-,-,TRBV2,TRBJ2-5,TGTGCCATCACTGGGTGGGCCCAAGAGACCCAGTACTTC,CAITGWAQETQYF
TRBD1,few,TRBV29-1,TRBJ1-5,TGCAGCGTTTGGACAGGATCTAGCAATCAGCCCCAGCATTTT,CSVWTGSSNQPQHF
TRBD2,many,TRBV4-2,TRBJ2-3,TGTGCCAGCAGCCAATATAGCGGGGGGGCTGCAGATACGCAGTATTTT,CASSQYSGGAADTQYF
-,few,TRBV28,TRBJ2-3,TGTGCCAGCAGTCCTGGGGCTAGCAGAGATACGCAGTATTTT,CASSPGASRDTQYF
-,few,TRBV24-1,TRBJ2-4,TGTGCCACCAGTAGCAAACTAGCCAAAAACATTCAGTACTTC,CATSSKLAKNIQYF
-,many,TRBV11-2,TRBJ2-3,TGTGCCAGCAGCGCCTCCGGTGGATCTCCGGATACGCAGTATTTT,CASSASGGSPDTQYF
-,-,TRBV7-2,TRBJ2-5,TGTGCCAGCAGCTACGGACAGCGAGAGACCCAGTACTTC,CASSYGQRETQYF
TRBD1,few,TRBV5-1,TRBJ2-1,TGCGCCAGCAGCAACCGGGACAGGGGGCGCGGGGAGCAGTTCTTC,CASSNRDRGRGEQFF
TRBD1,-,TRBV11-2,TRBJ2-7,TGTGCCAGCAGCTCCGGACAGGGGTGGGAGCAGTACTTC,CASSSGQGWEQYF
-,few,TRBV5-1,TRBJ2-1,TGCGCCAGCAGCTTGAGGACCGGGACCCCTTCCGATGAGCAGTTCTTC,CASSLRTGTPSDEQFF
-,-,TRBV9,TRBJ2-5,TGTGCCAGCAGCGTAGCTCTCTCCCAAGAGACCCAGTACTTC,CASSVALSQETQYF
TRBD1,-,TRBV10-3,TRBJ2-3,TGTGCCATTCAGGCGGGACAGGGGCTTCCAGATACGCAGTATTTT,CAIQAGQGLPDTQYF
-,many,TRBV5-1,TRBJ2-3,TGCGCCAGCAGCTTGGCCACTACCACAGATACGCAGTATTTT,CASSLATTTDTQYF
-,few,TRBV30,TRBJ2-2,TGTGCCTGGGCTAGGGGTGGCACCGGGGAGCTGTTTTTT,CAWARGGTGELFF
-,-,TRBV27,TRBJ2-1,TGTGCCAGCAGTTTATCAGCGTACAGCTCCTACAATGAGCAGTTCTTC,CASSLSAYSSYNEQFF
-,-,TRBV5-1,TRBJ2-6,TGCGCCAGCAAACAGGGCTCTGGGGCCAACGTCCTGACTTTC,CASKQGSGANVLTF
-,-,TRBV7-9,TRBJ2-5,TGTGCCAGCAGCTTAGGGACTGCCCTGGAGACCCAGTACTTC,CASSLGTALETQYF
TRBD2,few,TRBV12-3/TRBV12-4,TRBJ2-5,TGTGCCAGCAGACTACTAGCGAATCAGGAGACCCAGTACTTC,CASRLLANQETQYF
-,few,TRBV7-2,TRBJ1-2,TGTGCCAGCAGCCATCAAACCACCTCCCTAGATGGCTACACCTTC,CASSHQTTSLDGYTF
TRBD1,many,TRBV7-2,TRBJ2-1,TGTGCCAGCAGCTTTAGACAGGGAAATGAGCAGTTCTTC,CASSFRQGNEQFF
TRBD2,-,TRBV7-9,TRBJ2-1,TGTGCCAGCAGCTTAAGGCCGGGGGGGCCCAATGAGCAGTTCTTC,CASSLRPGGPNEQFF
TRBD1,few,TRBV28,TRBJ1-1,TGTGCCAGCAGCACCGGACAGGGGGCTTTCACTGAAGCTTTCTTT,CASSTGQGAFTEAFF
-,many,TRBV27,TRBJ1-6,TGTGCCAGCAGTTCACAATACAGTGATTCACCCCTCCACTTT,CASSSQYSDSPLHF